This is a list of T cell receptor beta chains from one sample in a study of OX40 agonist ivuxolimab in advanced cancers. The method was immunoSEQ multiplex PCR; TCRdb's version includes in-frame clones alone and lacks a portion of them. This table holds just over 50,000 clones, about 90% found once. The sequencing here drew on CD4+ or CD8+ T cells sorted from blood, taken in a trial of the OX40 agonist ivuxolimab. The receptors derive from an adult with an advanced solid tumor such as melanoma, head and neck, liver or kidney cancer. Each CDR3 is given without its conserved first and last residue. The order of the fields is CDR3 length, V gene, J gene, CDR3 protein.

13	TRBV30	TRBJ2-3	AWVPGTGLADTQY
10	TRBV29-1	TRBJ1-1	SVRQGGTEAF
10	TRBV7-8	TRBJ2-7	ASSLGVSEQY
13	TRBV6-1	TRBJ2-2	ASSESIDRSGELF
11	TRBV30	TRBJ1-4	AWTTGSNEKLF
14	TRBV4-1	TRBJ1-5	ASSQDPIGANQPQH
13	TRBV6-1	TRBJ1-1	ASSGTTEMNTEAF
12	TRBV5-4	TRBJ2-5	ASSLGGDQETQY
13	TRBV5-1	TRBJ1-1	ASSPGDRGNTEAF
11	TRBV30	TRBJ1-1	AWREQGYTEAF
11	TRBV28	TRBJ1-1	ASSPPLNTEAF
14	TRBV6-4	TRBJ2-7	ASSKRWGQGLNEQY
12	TRBV19	TRBJ2-7	ASSFGQGIYEQY
11	TRBV27	TRBJ1-5	ASSFLSGQPQH
13	TRBV7-3	TRBJ2-1	ASSWLGDSYNEQF
11	TRBV5-1	TRBJ2-7	ASSLEAAYEQY
12	TRBV10-3	TRBJ2-2	AISEGPRAGELF
12	TRBV5-5	TRBJ2-3	ASSRGLSTDTQY
11	TRBV6-5	TRBJ2-5	ASGGAGRETQY
13	TRBV27	TRBJ1-3	ASSLSRSSGNTIY
15	TRBV11-1	TRBJ1-2	ASSPRGTGRANYGYT
13	TRBV5-1	TRBJ2-7	ASSPGGGGSYEQY
15	TRBV27	TRBJ2-4	ASSLFPQGDRVNIQY
15	TRBV4-2	TRBJ2-7	ASSQGPLAGLSYEQY
9	TRBV7-6	TRBJ1-2	ASSWSYGYT
13	TRBV19	TRBJ1-5	ASSIRDRGNQPQH
13	TRBV11-2	TRBJ2-7	ASSLKTGGEHEQY
12	TRBV6-1	TRBJ2-2	ASNGAGGTGELF
11	TRBV7-7	TRBJ2-5	ASSFRQEETQY
12	TRBV11-2	TRBJ2-7	ASSLDPSGYEQY
13	TRBV5-4	TRBJ1-5	ASSFRTRSNQPQH
13	TRBV5-5	TRBJ1-1	ASSTPQIMNTEAF
13	TRBV18	TRBJ2-7	ASSSGLAFDYEQY
14	TRBV11-2	TRBJ2-7	ASSFPVRQPSYEQY
14	TRBV30	TRBJ1-5	AWSVGGSISNQPQH
14	TRBV2	TRBJ1-2	ASRHPGVGGNYGYT
11	TRBV10-1	TRBJ2-7	ASKGPGPREQY